Below, 27 T cell receptor beta chains from the same sample are listed, as sequenced in a study of blood T cell repertoires in COVID-19. Method: immunoSEQ multiplex PCR; TCRdb's copy keeps in-frame clones and lacks some. The sample records about 56,000 clones, 89% being singletons. The sequenced sample was peripheral blood. The source of these receptors is a woman in her fifties or sixties with COVID-19, enrolled during active disease.

The chain is built from TRBV7-6 and TRBJ2-5; TRBD1 matches 9 bases. The V gene end was trimmed by 5 bases and the J gene end by 1 base; junction bases not matched to a gene: 17. This CDR3 region has 19 residues. Germline V CDR1 and CDR2: SGHVS, FNYEAQ. Here the CDR3 reads CASSPFPGQGTRAQETQYF. CDR3 DNA: TGTGCCAGCAGCCCCTTCCCGGGACAGGGAACGAGGGCCCAAGAGACCCAGTACTTC.

This sequence joins TRBV5-8 and TRBJ1-1; 9 bases map to TRBD1. V dropped 4 bases and J dropped 5; count of bases not matched to a gene: 6. The CDR3 spans 14 residues. The germline CDR1 and CDR2 sequences are SGHTS and YDEGEE. CDR3 amino acids: CASSRDRAITEAFF. The CDR3 region has the DNA TGTGCCAGCAGCCGGGACAGGGCCATTACTGAAGCTTTCTTT.

In this sample, this clone is large. The chain is built from TRBV7-9 and TRBJ1-2; D remains unclear. V was shortened by 4 bases and J by 4 bases, with 10 bases between the two germline ends. The CDR3 has 13 amino acids. The germline V gene has CDR1 SEHNR and CDR2 FQNEAQ (reference sequence). The CDR3 protein is CASSYEPSYGYTF. CDR3 nucleotide sequence: TGTGCCAGCAGCTACGAACCTAGCTATGGCTACACCTTC.

The chain links TRBV5-8 to TRBJ2-1; TRBD2 aligns across 10 bases. The CDR3 totals 15 residues. Trimming removed 4 bases from V and 5 bases from J; junction bases left unmatched: 6. Per germline, CDR1 SGHTS and CDR2 YDEGEE. The CDR3 coding sequence is TGTGCCAGCAGCCAACTAGCGGGGACCGACAATGAGCAGTTCTTC. Its protein product is CASSQLAGTDNEQFF.

The chain couples TRBV25-1 to TRBJ2-7, with D perhaps TRBD1 (6 bases). CDR1 and CDR2 (germline): MGHDK, SYGVNS. V lost 6 bases and J lost 3, with 12 bases in between. The CDR3 contains 13 residues. In DNA, the CDR3 is TGTGCCAGCAGCCGTCAGGGGAGCTACGAGCAGTACTTC. Encoded protein: CASSRQGSYEQYF.

This sequence joins TRBV5-1 and TRBJ2-7; D is unresolved. Looked up from germline, CDR1 is SGHRS and CDR2 is YFSETQ. The CDR3 is 13 amino acids. The V gene lost 1 base and the J gene lost 5 bases, with 10 bases spanning the gap. In DNA form, the CDR3 reads TGCGCCAGCAGCTTGAACCCCACAAACGAGCAGTACTTC. It is translated as CASSLNPTNEQYF.

V and J are TRBV18 and TRBJ1-6; TRBD1 aligns across 10 bases. The V and J ends lost 6 bases and 9 bases, in that order; junction bases with no gene match: 8. The CDR3 contains 15 residues. Germline CDR1 KGHSH, CDR2 LQKENI. The CDR3 spells CASSPIGQGVSPLHF. The CDR3 bases are TGTGCCAGCTCTCCAATCGGACAGGGGGTTTCACCCCTCCACTTT.

The chain carries TRBV11-2 and TRBJ1-1, with a tentative D call TRBD1 (5 bases). V was shortened by 0 bases and J by 5 bases, with 13 bases between the two germline ends. This CDR3 is built from 15 residues. The germline V gene encodes CDR1 SGHAT and CDR2 FQNNGV. As DNA, the CDR3 is TGTGCCAGCAGCTTAGATTACGGGGGTTGGACTGAAGCTTTCTTT. This sequence encodes CASSLDYGGWTEAFF.

The chain combines TRBV18 with TRBJ1-3; 7 positions match TRBD1. Germline CDR1 and CDR2: KGHSH and LQKENI. V was pared by 2 bases and J by 0 bases, with 7 bases of the junction left unmatched. The CDR3 runs 17 residues. The DNA for the CDR3 is TGTGCCAGCTCACCAGATATGACAGGGCTCTCTGGAAACACCATATATTTT. Translation: CASSPDMTGLSGNTIYF.

This clone was seen just once. This chain connects TRBV19 to TRBJ1-5; unclear D gene. CDR3 size: 16 residues. Trimming cost V 0 bases and J 0 bases, with 9 bases left between them. Germline CDR1 reads LNHDA; CDR2 reads SQIVND (reference sequence). This chain's CDR3 is CASSIDDSYSNQPQHF. In nucleotides, the CDR3 is TGTGCCAGTAGTATAGATGATAGCTATAGCAATCAGCCCCAGCATTTT.

The genes are TRBV4-1 and TRBJ1-2; 9 bases are a match to TRBD1. The CDR3 loop spans 13 amino acids. The V gene's germline CDR1 is MGHRA and CDR2 YSYEKL. The V and J ends lost 5 bases and 6 bases, in that order; junction bases with no gene match: 4. CDR3 residues: CASSWDRANGYTF. The CDR3 DNA follows: TGCGCCAGCAGCTGGGACAGGGCAAATGGCTACACCTTC.

The genes are TRBV25-1 and TRBJ2-3; weak D call: TRBD2 (6 bases). Trimming stripped 2 bases from V and 8 bases from J, with 14 bases between. This CDR3 has 14 amino acids. CDR1 MGHDK and CDR2 SYGVNS come from the germline V gene. The CDR3 nucleotides are TGTGCCAGCAGTGAAGTTGGGGGGTTGGGTACGCAGTATTTT. Translated, it gives CASSEVGGLGTQYF. Using reference TRBV25-1 and TRBJ2-3 for the parts outside the CDR3, the full variable domain is EADIYQTPRYLVIGTGKKITLECSQTMGHDKMYWYQQDPGMELHLIHYSYGVNSTEKGDLSSESTVSRIRTEHFPLTLESARPSHTSQYLCASSEVGGLGTQYFGPGTRLTVL.

The count of this clone is one. This chain joins TRBV27 and TRBJ1-5; D not resolved. Trimming left V 5 bases short and J 5 bases short, with 10 bases between. Germline V gives CDR1 MNHEY, CDR2 SMNVEV (reference sequence). CDR3 length equals 13 residues. The CDR3 is CASSGRSYQPQHF. DNA of the CDR3: TGTGCCAGCAGTGGCCGGAGCTATCAGCCCCAGCATTTT.

The chain couples TRBV6-5 to TRBJ2-2; possible D gene TRBD2, 6 bases. V lost 5 bases, J lost 3 bases, and 13 bases lay in between. The CDR3 runs to 15 residues. Germline CDR1 and CDR2: MNHEY and SVGAGI. For the CDR3, the DNA is TGTGCCAGCAGTATCCGGGACTCCTACACCGGGGAGCTGTTTTTT. Translating gives CASSIRDSYTGELFF.

This sequence joins TRBV4-2 and TRBJ1-2; D is uncertain. This CDR3 is 16 amino acids long. Germline CDR1 is LGHNA and CDR2 is YNFKEQ. V lost 0 bases and J lost 4, with 15 bases in between. The CDR3 sequence is CASSQEEERLRYGYTF. The CDR3 DNA is TGTGCCAGCAGCCAAGAAGAAGAGAGACTGCGCTATGGCTACACCTTC.

The genes are TRBV5-1 and TRBJ1-2; D is ambiguous. With 0 bases removed from V and 3 bases from J, the gap between germline ends came to 15 bases. The CDR3 totals 16 residues. Looked up from germline, CDR1 is SGHRS and CDR2 is YFSETQ. The CDR3 loop reads CASSLVIGNGDYGYTF. The CDR3 DNA reads TGCGCCAGCAGCTTGGTAATTGGGAACGGGGACTATGGCTACACCTTC.

The J gene is TRBJ2-2, the V gene TRBV5-8; the D gene is possibly TRBD2 (6 bases). This CDR3 spans 16 amino acids. V shed 4 bases and J shed 0 bases, with 13 bases lying between them. CDR1 is SGHTS, CDR2 YDEGEE, per germline. The DNA of the CDR3 is TGTGCCAGCAGCCTGTGGGGACTTTCGAACACCGGGGAGCTGTTTTTT. This gives the protein CASSLWGLSNTGELFF. The whole variable domain, filled in from reference TRBV5-8 and TRBJ2-2, reads EAGVTQSPTHLIKTRGQQATLRCSPISGHTSVYWYQQALGLGLQFLLWYDEGEERNRGNFPPRFSGRQFPNYSSELNVNALELEDSALYLCASSLWGLSNTGELFFGEGSRLTVL.

The genes are TRBV5-6 and TRBJ1-4; D is undetermined. The CDR3 sequence is 13 residues long. The V end lost 1 base, the J end lost 2 bases, and 3 bases lay between the germline ends. Germline V gene lookup returns CDR1 SGHDT and CDR2 YYEEEE. The CDR3 reads CASSLQTNEKLFF. In DNA, the CDR3 is TGTGCCAGCAGCTTGCAGACTAATGAAAAACTGTTTTTT.

This clone was observed a single time. This rearrangement joins TRBV11-3 to TRBJ2-2; D remains unclear. The germline V and J ends were trimmed by 2 bases and 5 bases, with 9 bases remaining between them. The CDR3 loop spans 14 amino acids. From germline, CDR1 is SGHNT and CDR2 YENEEA. Here the CDR3 reads CASSLNSLTGELFF. The CDR3 DNA follows: TGTGCCAGCAGCTTAAATAGTTTAACCGGGGAGCTGTTTTTT.

This chain uses TRBV29-1 with TRBJ1-5, with D perhaps TRBD1 (5 bases). There are 13 residues in the CDR3. CDR1 is SQVTM and CDR2 is ANQGSEA in the germline V gene. V was trimmed by 5 bases and J by 2 bases, leaving 10 bases between them. This CDR3 is CSVRQTGNQPQHF. The DNA for the CDR3 is TGCAGCGTTCGACAGACCGGCAATCAGCCCCAGCATTTT.

The chain recombines TRBV9 with TRBJ2-2; a weak D match, TRBD1 (5 bases). V lost 4 bases to trimming and J lost 4 bases, with 8 bases between them. The CDR3 has 13 amino acids. CDR1 is SGDLS, CDR2 YYNGEE, per germline. This CDR3 reads CASSLGPTGELFF. The CDR3 DNA follows: TGTGCCAGCAGCTTGGGGCCCACCGGGGAGCTGTTTTTT.

This clone turned up a few times. V and J are TRBV6-5 and TRBJ1-2; 7 bases agree with TRBD1. V lost 7 bases, J lost 4 bases, and 3 bases stayed unmatched. CDR3 size: 12 residues. CDR1 is MNHEY, CDR2 SVGAGI, per germline. The CDR3 DNA sequence: TGTGCCAGCACTGCAGGGGGCTATGGCTACACCTTC. This translates into CASTAGGYGYTF.

The rearrangement links TRBV3-1 (or the pseudogene TRBV3-2) to TRBJ2-7; 7 positions agree with TRBD1. The V gene's germline CDR1 is LGHDT and CDR2 YNNKEL (reference sequence). V was pared by 2 bases and J by 2 bases, with 3 bases of the junction left unmatched. The CDR3 has 14 residues. The CDR3 loop reads CASSQWQGAYEQYF. CDR3 in DNA: TGTGCCAGCAGCCAATGGCAGGGGGCCTACGAGCAGTACTTC.

The sample holds one count of this clone. The chain carries TRBV4-1 and TRBJ2-3; 7 nucleotides align to TRBD2. The CDR3 sequence is 16 residues long. Germline loops: CDR1 MGHRA, CDR2 YSYEKL. The trim removed 3 bases at V and 2 bases at J, leaving 8 bases unmatched. Here the CDR3 DNA reads TGCGCCAGCAGCCATCAAGCGGGGATTTACACAGATACGCAGTATTTT. Protein sequence: CASSHQAGIYTDTQYF.

The CDR3, as DNA: TGTGCCATCCGGGGTTCCTCCATGAACACTGAAGCTTTCTTT. Its protein is CAIRGSSMNTEAFF. The chain has TRBV10-3 and TRBJ1-1; D unclear. CDR1 is ENHRY and CDR2 is SYGVKD in the germline V gene. With 8 bases removed from V and 0 bases from J, the gap between germline ends came to 13 bases. The CDR3 has 14 residues.

This rearrangement joins TRBV28 to TRBJ2-2; TRBD1 agrees at 7 bases. Germline V gene sequence: CDR1 MDHEN, CDR2 SYDVKM. V lost 8 bases to trimming and J lost 5 bases; unmatched junction nucleotides: 8. This CDR3 spans 14 amino acids. In DNA form, the CDR3 reads TGTGCCAGCCTTACACAGGGGTATACCGGGGAGCTGTTTTTT. Translation: CASLTQGYTGELFF.

The count of this clone is one. The chain carries TRBV27 and TRBJ2-1; 8 bases are shared with TRBD1. Germline V gene lookup returns CDR1 MNHEY and CDR2 SMNVEV (reference sequence). V shed 7 bases and J 2 bases; nucleotides not matched to a gene: 7. CDR3 length: 15 amino acids. CDR3 residues: CASTPGQGPYNEQFF. CDR3 bases: TGTGCCAGCACTCCCGGACAGGGCCCCTACAATGAGCAGTTCTTC.